This is a list of T cell receptor beta chains from one sample in a study of T-cell reconstitution after alpha-beta-depleted transplantation in children. Each CDR3 protein is one row after TCRdb ran MiXCR on the PCR reads. The repertoire holds around 100,000 distinct CDR3 sequences, with about 9.4% as singletons. The sample here was PBMCs, taken before TCRalphabeta/CD19-depleted stem cell transplant. Receptors were obtained from a boy aged 2 to 10 with acute lymphoblastic leukemia, due to receive a stem cell transplant. Each CDR3 is given with its conserved first and last residue. The order of the fields is CDR3 protein, CDR3 DNA, clone size, D gene, V gene, J gene. D genes are given only for firm matches. A row's size may be missing; if present it is once, few, many or a size class.

CASSETDRDSGNTIYF	TGTGCCAGCAGTGAGACGGACAGGGACTCTGGAAACACCATATATTTT	few	TRBD1	TRBV25-1	TRBJ1-3
CASSLNRVLYEQYF	TGCGCCAGCAGCTTGAACAGGGTCCTATACGAGCAGTACTTC	many	.	TRBV5-1	TRBJ2-7
CASSYSRGRVYGYTF	TGTGCCAGCAGTTACTCTAGAGGCAGGGTGTATGGCTACACCTTC	many	.	TRBV6-5	TRBJ1-2
CASSLGDTNYGYTF	TGCGCCAGCAGCTTGGGGGACACTAACTATGGCTACACCTTC	.	.	TRBV5-1	TRBJ1-2
CASSSFNSLYEQYF	TGTGCCAGCAGCTCATTTAATAGTCTCTACGAGCAGTACTTC	many	.	TRBV12-3/TRBV12-4	TRBJ2-7
CASSPPGLAGGNTGELFF	TGTGCCAGCAGCCCACCGGGACTAGCGGGAGGTAACACCGGGGAGCTGTTTTTT	.	TRBD2	TRBV11-1	TRBJ2-2
CASSSEEREESGELFF	TGTGCCAGCAGTTCCGAGGAGCGGGAAGAGAGCGGGGAGCTGTTTTTT	few	TRBD2	TRBV28	TRBJ2-2
CASSLRASGSHEQFF	TGTGCCAGCAGCTTACGGGCTAGCGGGAGTCATGAGCAGTTCTTC	.	TRBD2	TRBV7-8	TRBJ2-1
CASSLMGGSEAFF	TGTGCCAGCAGTTTAATGGGGGGAAGTGAAGCTTTCTTT	many	.	TRBV12-3/TRBV12-4	TRBJ1-1
CASSLAPPAGAYNEQFF	TGTGCCAGCAGTTTAGCCCCCCCAGCGGGGGCCTACAATGAGCAGTTCTTC	few	TRBD2	TRBV12-3/TRBV12-4	TRBJ2-1
CASSLLAGSYEQYF	TGCGCCAGCAGCTTGTTAGCGGGTAGTTACGAGCAGTACTTC	.	TRBD2	TRBV5-1	TRBJ2-7
CASSSGRVQGNIQYF	TGTGCCAGCAGCTCCGGCCGGGTTCAAGGAAACATTCAGTACTTC	many	.	TRBV5-5	TRBJ2-4
CSASRSGTGSYEQYF	TGCAGCGCCTCCCGTTCCGGGACAGGGTCCTACGAGCAGTACTTC	.	TRBD1	TRBV29-1	TRBJ2-7
CAWSVGSNEQFF	TGTGCCTGGAGTGTCGGTAGCAATGAGCAGTTCTTC	few	.	TRBV30	TRBJ2-1
CASSIREHRGYTF	TGTGCCAGCAGCATTCGGGAACATCGTGGCTACACCTTC	few	.	TRBV11-2	TRBJ1-2
CSVDGTSGDNEQFF	TGCAGCGTTGATGGCACTAGCGGGGACAATGAGCAGTTCTTC	few	TRBD2	TRBV29-1	TRBJ2-1
CSARDRLAGGGIAKNIQYF	TGCAGTGCTAGAGATCGACTAGCGGGAGGTGGGATAGCCAAAAACATTCAGTACTTC	few	TRBD2	TRBV20-1	TRBJ2-4
CASRSGTSGSYEQYF	TGCGCCAGCAGATCCGGGACTAGCGGGTCCTACGAGCAGTACTTC	.	TRBD2	TRBV5-1	TRBJ2-7
CASGPRGDNEQFF	TGTGCCAGCGGTCCTAGGGGGGACAATGAGCAGTTCTTC	many	.	TRBV7-8	TRBJ2-1
CSATPAGLHEKLFF	TGCAGTGCTACCCCGGCAGGGTTGCATGAAAAACTGTTTTTT	few	.	TRBV20-1	TRBJ1-4
CAISVGASGRARTDTQYF	TGTGCCATCAGTGTCGGGGCTAGCGGGAGGGCCCGCACAGATACGCAGTATTTT	few	TRBD2	TRBV10-3	TRBJ2-3
CASSYPGLAGENEQFF	TGTGCCAGCAGCTATCCCGGACTAGCGGGAGAAAATGAGCAGTTCTTC	many	TRBD2	TRBV5-5	TRBJ2-1
CSALNLRRGVETQYF	TGCAGTGCTTTGAACCTACGTCGTGGCGTAGAGACCCAGTACTTC	.	.	TRBV20-1	TRBJ2-5
CASSSQGDQQETQYF	TGCGCCAGCAGCTCACAGGGGGACCAGCAAGAGACCCAGTACTTC	few	TRBD1	TRBV5-1	TRBJ2-5
CASTPTVEGGYEQYF	TGTGCCAGCACCCCAACCGTTGAGGGGGGATACGAGCAGTACTTC	.	.	TRBV6-5	TRBJ2-7
CASSFDTEAFF	TGTGCCAGCAGTTTCGACACTGAAGCTTTCTTT	many	.	TRBV12-3/TRBV12-4	TRBJ1-1
CASRSPAGGTDTQYF	TGTGCCAGCAGGAGCCCAGCGGGTGGAACAGATACGCAGTATTTT	.	.	TRBV6-5	TRBJ2-3
CSARARGRNYGYTF	TGCAGTGCTAGAGCCAGGGGTCGGAACTATGGCTACACCTTC	few	.	TRBV20-1	TRBJ1-2
CSVVFRGQSSGANVLTF	TGCAGCGTTGTATTTCGGGGACAAAGCTCTGGGGCCAACGTCCTGACTTTC	many	.	TRBV29-1	TRBJ2-6
CASSLWGRLNTGELFF	TGCGCCAGCAGCTTGTGGGGGAGACTGAACACCGGGGAGCTGTTTTTT	.	.	TRBV5-1	TRBJ2-2
CASSWRTGSYEQYF	TGTGCCAGCAGCTGGCGGACCGGGTCCTACGAGCAGTACTTC	few	.	TRBV5-5	TRBJ2-7
CASRSGANTGELFF	TGTGCCAGCAGGTCCGGGGCGAACACCGGGGAGCTGTTTTTT	.	.	TRBV25-1	TRBJ2-2
CASSPDTSGPYEQYF	TGCGCCAGCAGCCCAGATACTAGCGGGCCCTACGAGCAGTACTTC	.	TRBD2	TRBV4-1	TRBJ2-7
CASSTRDSRTQYF	TGTGCCAGCAGCACCCGGGACTCGCGGACGCAGTATTTT	many	.	TRBV7-6	TRBJ2-3
CASSGGQANTGELFF	TGTGCCAGCAGCGGAGGACAGGCGAACACCGGGGAGCTGTTTTTT	.	.	TRBV21-1	TRBJ2-2
CASSLGSIANTGELFF	TGCGCCAGCAGCTTGGGAAGTATAGCGAACACCGGGGAGCTGTTTTTT	.	.	TRBV5-1	TRBJ2-2
CASSPVWESPNTEAFF	TGCGCCAGCAGCCCGGTCTGGGAGTCGCCGAACACTGAAGCTTTCTTT	.	.	TRBV5-1	TRBJ1-1
CASNPRTVGVRKYNQPQHF	TGTGCCAGCAACCCCCGAACGGTAGGGGTCCGCAAATATAATCAGCCCCAGCATTTT	few	.	TRBV21-1	TRBJ1-5
CASSLAPSTPYGYTF	TGTGCCAGCAGCTTGGCTCCATCTACCCCATATGGCTACACCTTC	many	.	TRBV7-8	TRBJ1-2
CASSLTSNNEQFF	TGCGCCAGCAGCTTGACTAGTAACAATGAGCAGTTCTTC	few	.	TRBV5-1	TRBJ2-1
CASSPYGVGGNQPQHF	TGCGCCAGCAGCCCGTACGGGGTTGGAGGCAATCAGCCCCAGCATTTT	few	.	TRBV5-1	TRBJ1-5
CSAWTSGSVDTQYF	TGCAGTGCTTGGACTAGCGGGAGCGTAGATACGCAGTATTTT	many	TRBD2	TRBV20-1	TRBJ2-3
CASSLGASRDQPQHF	TGCGCCAGCAGCTTGGGTGCTTCGAGAGATCAGCCCCAGCATTTT	few	.	TRBV5-1	TRBJ1-5
CASSLDLSWDRVDSPLHF	TGTGCCAGCAGCTTAGATCTTTCGTGGGACAGGGTTGATTCACCCCTCCACTTT	few	TRBD1	TRBV11-2	TRBJ1-6
CASSLKGAADTQYF	TGCGCCAGCAGCTTGAAGGGGGCTGCGGATACGCAGTATTTT	.	TRBD1	TRBV5-1	TRBJ2-3
CASMVASGSYNEQFF	TGTGCCAGCATGGTGGCTAGCGGGAGCTACAATGAGCAGTTCTTC	few	TRBD2	TRBV6-1	TRBJ2-1
CASSPRTGSTDTQYF	TGTGCCAGCAGCCCCCGGACAGGGTCCACAGATACGCAGTATTTT	many	TRBD1	TRBV7-9	TRBJ2-3
CASSMVPTRRSFADTQYF	TGTGCCAGTAGTATGGTTCCGACTAGAAGATCCTTCGCAGATACGCAGTATTTT	.	.	TRBV19	TRBJ2-3
CASSNRGSNYGYTF	TGTGCCAGCAGTAACCGCGGGTCTAACTATGGCTACACCTTC	.	.	TRBV25-1	TRBJ1-2
CASSLLGSHTQYF	TGTGCCAGCAGTTTACTAGGATCCCATACGCAGTATTTT	.	.	TRBV27	TRBJ2-3
CSAREGARRAEQYF	TGCAGTGCTAGAGAGGGGGCCCGGAGGGCCGAGCAGTACTTC	.	.	TRBV20-1	TRBJ2-7
CASSRRQVGPNSYEQYF	TGTGCCAGCAGCAGACGACAGGTAGGGCCAAACTCCTACGAGCAGTACTTC	many	.	TRBV6-5	TRBJ2-7
CASSLKGLAGYNEQFF	TGCGCCAGCAGCTTAAAAGGACTAGCGGGATACAATGAGCAGTTCTTC	.	TRBD2	TRBV5-1	TRBJ2-1